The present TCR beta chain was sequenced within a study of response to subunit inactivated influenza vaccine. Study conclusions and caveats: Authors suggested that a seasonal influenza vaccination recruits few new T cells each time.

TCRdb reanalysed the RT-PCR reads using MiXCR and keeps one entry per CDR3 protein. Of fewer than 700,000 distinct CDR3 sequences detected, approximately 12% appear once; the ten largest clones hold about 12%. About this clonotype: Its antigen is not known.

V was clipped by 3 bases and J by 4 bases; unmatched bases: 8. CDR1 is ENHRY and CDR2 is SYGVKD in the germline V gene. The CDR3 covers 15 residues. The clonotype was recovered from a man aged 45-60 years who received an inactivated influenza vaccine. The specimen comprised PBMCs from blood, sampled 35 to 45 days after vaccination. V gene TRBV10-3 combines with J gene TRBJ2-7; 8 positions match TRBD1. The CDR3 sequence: CAISDAGDRRYEQYF. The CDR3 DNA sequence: TGTGCCATCAGTGATGCCGGGGACAGGAGGTACGAGCAGTACTTC.